Described below is a single T cell receptor beta chain sequence and its context. The V and J ends lost 10 bases and 1 base respectively, with 15 bases between them. Looked up from germline, CDR1 is MNHEY and CDR2 is SMNVEV (reference sequence). The CDR3 totals 14 residues. The entry originates in a study of blood T cells in healthy people across ages. Combining a sample-barcoded 5' primer with a J-beta primer mix, a second PCR ran for roughly 7 to 12 cycles. In TCRdb, the 5' RACE reads were re-called with MiXCR into one record per CDR3 protein. The profile covers 910,000 or so distinct CDR3 sequences, with roughly 51% appearing a single time and about a fifth taken by the ten largest.

The TCR sequence derives from a woman aged 55-69 years in good health. The genes are TRBV27 and TRBJ2-3; maybe TRBD1 (6 bases). The sequencing input was blood. Written as DNA, the CDR3 is TGTGCCAACAGGTCTAACAGGGGCACAGATACGCAGTATTTT. It codes for CANRSNRGTDTQYF.